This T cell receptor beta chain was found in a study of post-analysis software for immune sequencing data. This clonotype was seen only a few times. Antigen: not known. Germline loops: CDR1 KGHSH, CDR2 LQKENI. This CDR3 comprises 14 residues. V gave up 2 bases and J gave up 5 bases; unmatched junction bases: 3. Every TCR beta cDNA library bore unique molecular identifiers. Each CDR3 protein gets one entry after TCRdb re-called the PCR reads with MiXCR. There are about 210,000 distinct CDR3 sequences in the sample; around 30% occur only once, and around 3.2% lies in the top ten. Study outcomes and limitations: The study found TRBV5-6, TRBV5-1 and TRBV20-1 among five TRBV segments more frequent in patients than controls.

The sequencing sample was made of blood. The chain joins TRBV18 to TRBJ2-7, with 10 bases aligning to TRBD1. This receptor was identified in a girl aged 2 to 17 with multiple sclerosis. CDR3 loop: CASSPETGGNEQYF. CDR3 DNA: TGTGCCAGCTCACCAGAGACAGGGGGCAACGAGCAGTACTTC.